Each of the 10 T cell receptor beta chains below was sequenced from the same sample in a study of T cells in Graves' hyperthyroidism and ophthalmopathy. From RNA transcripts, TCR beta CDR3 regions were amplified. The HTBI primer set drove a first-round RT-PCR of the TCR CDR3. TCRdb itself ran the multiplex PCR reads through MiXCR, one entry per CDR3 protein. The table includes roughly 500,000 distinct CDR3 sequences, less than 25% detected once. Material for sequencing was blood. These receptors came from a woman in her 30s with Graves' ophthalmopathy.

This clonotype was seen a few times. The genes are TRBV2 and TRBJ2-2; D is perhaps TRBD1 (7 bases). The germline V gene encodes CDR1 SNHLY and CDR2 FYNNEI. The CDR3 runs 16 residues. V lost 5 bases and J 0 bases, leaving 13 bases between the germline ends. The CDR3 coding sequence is TGTGCCAGCAGTCTTGGGGGGACAGCGAACACCGGGGAGCTGTTTTTT. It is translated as CASSLGGTANTGELFF. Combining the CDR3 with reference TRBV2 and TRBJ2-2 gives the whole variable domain EPEVTQTPSHQVTQMGQEVILRCVPISNHLYFYWYRQILGQKVEFLVSFYNNEISEKSEIFDDQFSVERPDGSNFTLKIRSTKLEDSAMYFCASSLGGTANTGELFFGEGSRLTVL.

The CDR3 bases are TGTGCCACCAGTGATTTCGGCAGGGTCGGCTACACCTTC. Translation gives CATSDFGRVGYTF. The genes are TRBV24-1 and TRBJ1-2; perhaps TRBD1 as D (5 bases). The CDR3 totals 13 residues. Germline V lookup: CDR1 KGHDR, CDR2 SFDVKD. The germline V and J ends were trimmed by 1 base and 8 bases, with 10 bases remaining between them.

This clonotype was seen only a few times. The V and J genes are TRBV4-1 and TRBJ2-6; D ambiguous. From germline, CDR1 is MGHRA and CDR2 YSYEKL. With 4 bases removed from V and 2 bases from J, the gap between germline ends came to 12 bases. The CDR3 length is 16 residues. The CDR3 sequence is CASSPGLWTGANVLTF. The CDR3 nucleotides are TGCGCCAGCAGCCCTGGGCTTTGGACTGGGGCCAACGTCCTGACTTTC.

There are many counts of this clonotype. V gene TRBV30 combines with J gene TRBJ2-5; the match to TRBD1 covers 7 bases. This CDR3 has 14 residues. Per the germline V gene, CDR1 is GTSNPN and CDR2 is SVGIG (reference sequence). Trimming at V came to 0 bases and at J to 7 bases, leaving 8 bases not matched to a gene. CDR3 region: CAWSVTTGSRTQYF. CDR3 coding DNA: TGTGCCTGGAGTGTTACGACAGGGAGTAGGACCCAGTACTTC.

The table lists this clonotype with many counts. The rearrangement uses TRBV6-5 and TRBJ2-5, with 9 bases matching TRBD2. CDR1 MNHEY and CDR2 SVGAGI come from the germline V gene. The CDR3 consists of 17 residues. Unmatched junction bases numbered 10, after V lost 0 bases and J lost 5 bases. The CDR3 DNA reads TGTGCCAGCAGTTACTCGTCGACTAGCGGAGCGGGGGAGACCCAGTACTTC. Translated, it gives CASSYSSTSGAGETQYF.

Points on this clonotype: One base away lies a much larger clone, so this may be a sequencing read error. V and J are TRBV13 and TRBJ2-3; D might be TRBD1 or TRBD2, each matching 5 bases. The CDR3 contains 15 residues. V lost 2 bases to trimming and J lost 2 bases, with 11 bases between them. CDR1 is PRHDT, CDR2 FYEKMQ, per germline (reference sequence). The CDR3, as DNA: TGTGCCAGCAGCTTAAGGGGACCCGACACAGATACGCAGTATTTT. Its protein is CASSLRGPDTDTQYF.

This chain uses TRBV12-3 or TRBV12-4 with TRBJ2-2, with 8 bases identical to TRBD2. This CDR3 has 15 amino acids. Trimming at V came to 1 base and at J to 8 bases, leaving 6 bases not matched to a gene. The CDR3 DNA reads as TGTGCCAGCAGTTTAGGAGTAGCGGGACAAGGGGAGCTGTTTTTT. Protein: CASSLGVAGQGELFF.

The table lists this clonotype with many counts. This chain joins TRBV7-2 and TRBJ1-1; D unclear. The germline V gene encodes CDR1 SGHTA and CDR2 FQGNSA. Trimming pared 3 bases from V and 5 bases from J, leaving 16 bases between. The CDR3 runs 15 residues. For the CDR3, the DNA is TGTGCCAGCAGCTTTTCCGGACTACTGGGAACTGAAGCTTTCTTT. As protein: CASSFSGLLGTEAFF.

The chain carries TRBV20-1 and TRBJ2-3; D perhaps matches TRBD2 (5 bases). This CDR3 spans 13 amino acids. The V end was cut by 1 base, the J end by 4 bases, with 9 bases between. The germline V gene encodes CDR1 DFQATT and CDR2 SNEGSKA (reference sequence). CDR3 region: CSARVGEPDTQYF. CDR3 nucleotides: TGCAGTGCTAGAGTCGGGGAGCCAGATACGCAGTATTTT.

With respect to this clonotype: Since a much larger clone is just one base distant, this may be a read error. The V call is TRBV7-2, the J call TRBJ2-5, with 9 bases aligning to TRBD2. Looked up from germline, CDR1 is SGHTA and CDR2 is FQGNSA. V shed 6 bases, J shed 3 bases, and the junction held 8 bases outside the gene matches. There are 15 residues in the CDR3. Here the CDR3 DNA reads TGTGCCAGCAGTCCATGGACTAGCGCGGAAGAGACCCAGTACTTC. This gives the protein CASSPWTSAEETQYF.